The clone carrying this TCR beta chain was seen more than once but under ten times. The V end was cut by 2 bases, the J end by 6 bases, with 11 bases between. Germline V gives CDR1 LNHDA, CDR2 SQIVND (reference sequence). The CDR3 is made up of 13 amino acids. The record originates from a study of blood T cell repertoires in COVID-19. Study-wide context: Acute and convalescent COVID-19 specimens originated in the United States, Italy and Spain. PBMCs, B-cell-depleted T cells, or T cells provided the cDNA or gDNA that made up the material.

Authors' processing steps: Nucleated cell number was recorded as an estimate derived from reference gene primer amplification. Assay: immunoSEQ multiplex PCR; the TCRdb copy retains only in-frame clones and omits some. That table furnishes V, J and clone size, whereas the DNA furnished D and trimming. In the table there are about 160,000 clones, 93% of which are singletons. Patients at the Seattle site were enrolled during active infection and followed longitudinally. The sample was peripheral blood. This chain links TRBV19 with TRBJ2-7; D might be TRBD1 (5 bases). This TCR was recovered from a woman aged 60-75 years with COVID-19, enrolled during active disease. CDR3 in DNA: TGTGCCAGTAGTATAAGGACATTCTCCGAGCAGTACTTC. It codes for CASSIRTFSEQYF.